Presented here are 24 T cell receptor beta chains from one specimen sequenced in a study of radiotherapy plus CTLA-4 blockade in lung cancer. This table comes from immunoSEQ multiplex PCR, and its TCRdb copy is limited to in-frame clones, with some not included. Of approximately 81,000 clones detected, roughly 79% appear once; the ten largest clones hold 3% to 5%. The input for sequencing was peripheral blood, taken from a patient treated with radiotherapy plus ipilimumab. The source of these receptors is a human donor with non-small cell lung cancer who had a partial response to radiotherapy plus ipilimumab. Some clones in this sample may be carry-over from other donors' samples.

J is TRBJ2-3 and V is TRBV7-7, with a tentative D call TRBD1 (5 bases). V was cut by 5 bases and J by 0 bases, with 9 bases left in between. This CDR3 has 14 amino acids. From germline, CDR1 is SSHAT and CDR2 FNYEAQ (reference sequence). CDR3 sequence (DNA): TGTGCCAGCAGCCTGACAGCCAGCACAGATACGCAGTATTTT. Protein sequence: CASSLTASTDTQYF. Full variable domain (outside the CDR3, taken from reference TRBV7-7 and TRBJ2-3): GAGVSQSPRYKVTKRGQDVTLRCDPISSHATLYWYQQALGQGPEFLTYFNYEAQPDKSGLPSDRFSAERPEGSISTLTIQRTEQRDSAMYRCASSLTASTDTQYFGPGTRLTVL.

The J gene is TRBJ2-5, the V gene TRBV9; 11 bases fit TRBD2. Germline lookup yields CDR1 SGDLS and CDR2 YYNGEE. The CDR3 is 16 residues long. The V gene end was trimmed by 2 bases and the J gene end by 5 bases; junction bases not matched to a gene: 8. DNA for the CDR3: TGTGCCAGCAGCGTCCAACCTACTAGCGGGGGCGAGACCCAGTACTTC. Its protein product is CASSVQPTSGGETQYF.

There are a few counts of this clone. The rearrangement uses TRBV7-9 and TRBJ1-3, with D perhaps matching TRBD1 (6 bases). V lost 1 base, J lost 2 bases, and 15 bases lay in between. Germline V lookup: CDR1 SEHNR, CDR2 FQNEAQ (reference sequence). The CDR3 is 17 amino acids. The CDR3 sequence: CASSLGGRRDPGNTIYF. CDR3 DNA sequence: TGTGCCAGCAGCTTAGGGGGGCGACGGGACCCTGGAAACACCATATATTTT.

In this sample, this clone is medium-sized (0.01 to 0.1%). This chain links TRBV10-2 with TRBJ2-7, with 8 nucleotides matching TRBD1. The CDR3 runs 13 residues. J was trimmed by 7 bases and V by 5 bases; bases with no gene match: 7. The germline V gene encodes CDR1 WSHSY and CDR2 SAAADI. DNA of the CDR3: TGCGCCAGCAGTAAGACAGGGGAGCTGGAGCAGTACTTC. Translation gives CASSKTGELEQYF.

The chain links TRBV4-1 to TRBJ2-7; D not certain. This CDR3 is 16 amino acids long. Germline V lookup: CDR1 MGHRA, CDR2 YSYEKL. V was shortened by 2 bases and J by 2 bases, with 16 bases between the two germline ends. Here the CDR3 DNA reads TGCGCCAGCAGCCAAACGCGACTTCTGACGCCCTACGAGCAGTACTTC. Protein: CASSQTRLLTPYEQYF.

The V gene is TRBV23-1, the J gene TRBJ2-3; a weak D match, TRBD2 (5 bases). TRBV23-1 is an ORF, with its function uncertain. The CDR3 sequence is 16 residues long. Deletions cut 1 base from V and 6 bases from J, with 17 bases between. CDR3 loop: CASSQFIAVRRDTQYF. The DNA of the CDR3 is TGCGCCAGCAGTCAATTCATTGCGGTTCGGAGGGATACGCAGTATTTT.

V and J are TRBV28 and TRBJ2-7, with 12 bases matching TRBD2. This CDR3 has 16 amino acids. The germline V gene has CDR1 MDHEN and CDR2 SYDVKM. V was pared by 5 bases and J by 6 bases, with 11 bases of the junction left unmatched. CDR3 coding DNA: TGTGCCAGCAGTCCCCGACTAGCGGGAGTGCAGTCCGAGCAGTACTTC. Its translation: CASSPRLAGVQSEQYF. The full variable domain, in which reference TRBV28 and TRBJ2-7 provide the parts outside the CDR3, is DVKVTQSSRYLVKRTGEKVFLECVQDMDHENMFWYRQDPGLGLRLIYFSYDVKMKEKGDIPEGYSVSREKKERFSLILESASTNQTSMYLCASSPRLAGVQSEQYFGPGTRLTVT.

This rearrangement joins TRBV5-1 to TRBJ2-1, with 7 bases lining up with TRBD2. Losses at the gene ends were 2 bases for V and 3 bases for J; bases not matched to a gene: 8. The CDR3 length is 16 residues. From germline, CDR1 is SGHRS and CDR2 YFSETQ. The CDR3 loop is CASSLQVGGNYNEQFF. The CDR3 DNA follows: TGCGCCAGCAGCTTACAGGTGGGGGGGAACTACAATGAGCAGTTCTTC.

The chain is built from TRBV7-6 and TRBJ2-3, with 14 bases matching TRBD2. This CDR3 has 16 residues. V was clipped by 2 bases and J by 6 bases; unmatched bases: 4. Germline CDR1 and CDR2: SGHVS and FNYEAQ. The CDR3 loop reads CASSLRTSGGPDTQYF. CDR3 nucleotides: TGTGCCAGCAGCTTAAGGACTAGCGGGGGGCCGGATACGCAGTATTTT.

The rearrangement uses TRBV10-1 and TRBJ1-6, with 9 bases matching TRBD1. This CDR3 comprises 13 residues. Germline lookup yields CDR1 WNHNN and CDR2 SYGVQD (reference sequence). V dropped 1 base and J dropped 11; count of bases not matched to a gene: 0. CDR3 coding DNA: TGCGCCAGCAGTGAGTGGACAGGGGCACCCCTCCACTTT. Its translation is CASSEWTGAPLHF.

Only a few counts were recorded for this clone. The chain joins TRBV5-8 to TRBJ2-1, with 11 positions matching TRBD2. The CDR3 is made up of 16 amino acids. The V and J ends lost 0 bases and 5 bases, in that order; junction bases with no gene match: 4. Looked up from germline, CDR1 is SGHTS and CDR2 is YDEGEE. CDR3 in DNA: TGTGCCAGCAGCTTGGAGGGACTAGCGGTTAACAATGAGCAGTTCTTC. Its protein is CASSLEGLAVNNEQFF.

For the CDR3, the DNA is TGTGCCGCCCCGAGGGGACTCGGCTATGGCTACACCTTC. It encodes CAAPRGLGYGYTF. The gene calls are TRBV30 and TRBJ1-2; D perhaps matches TRBD1 (5 bases). Trimming removed 8 bases from V and 4 bases from J, with 17 bases in between. Germline loops: CDR1 GTSNPN, CDR2 SVGIG (reference sequence). The CDR3 is 13 amino acids.

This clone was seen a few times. CDR3 sequence (DNA): TGTGCCAGCACCCAGGACCCGGGGAGCAATCAGCCCCAGCATTTT. It specifies CASTQDPGSNQPQHF. The chain is built from TRBV6-1 and TRBJ1-5; no clear D. Germline V CDR1 and CDR2: MNHNS, SASEGT. The CDR3 length is 15 residues. V lost 7 bases, J lost 1 base, and 14 bases lay in between.

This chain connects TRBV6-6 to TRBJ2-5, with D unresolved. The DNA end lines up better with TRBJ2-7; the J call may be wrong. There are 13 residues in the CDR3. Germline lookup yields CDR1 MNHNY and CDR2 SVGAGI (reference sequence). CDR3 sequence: CASSTGRTYEQYF. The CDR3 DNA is TGTGCCAGCTCGACTGGCAGAACCTACGAGCAGTACTTC.

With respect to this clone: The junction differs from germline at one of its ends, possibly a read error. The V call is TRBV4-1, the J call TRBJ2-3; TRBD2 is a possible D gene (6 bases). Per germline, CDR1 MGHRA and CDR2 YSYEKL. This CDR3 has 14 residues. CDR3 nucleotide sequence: TGCGCCAGCAGCCAAGAGGCACGGACTGCGGGATCGCATTTT. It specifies CASSQEARTAGSHF.

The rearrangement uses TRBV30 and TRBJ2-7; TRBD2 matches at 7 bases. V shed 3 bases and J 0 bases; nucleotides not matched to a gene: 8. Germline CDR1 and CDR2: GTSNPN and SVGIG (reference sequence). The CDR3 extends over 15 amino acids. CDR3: CAWRVAGLGSYEQYF. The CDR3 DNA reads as TGTGCCTGGAGGGTAGCGGGCCTCGGCTCCTACGAGCAGTACTTC. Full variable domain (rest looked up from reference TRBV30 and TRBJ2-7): SQTIHQWPATLVQPVGSPLSLECTVEGTSNPNLYWYRQAAGRGLQLLFYSVGIGQISSEVPQNLSASRPQDRQFILSSKKLLLSDSGFYLCAWRVAGLGSYEQYFGPGTRLTVT.

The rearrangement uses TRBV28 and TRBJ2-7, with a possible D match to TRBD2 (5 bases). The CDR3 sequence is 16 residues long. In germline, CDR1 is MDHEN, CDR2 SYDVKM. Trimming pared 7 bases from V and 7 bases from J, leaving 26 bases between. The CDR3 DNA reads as TGTGCCAGCACCGCCGTCCAGGTTTCACACTCGGGGGAGCAGTACTTC. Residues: CASTAVQVSHSGEQYF. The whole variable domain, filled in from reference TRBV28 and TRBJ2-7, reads DVKVTQSSRYLVKRTGEKVFLECVQDMDHENMFWYRQDPGLGLRLIYFSYDVKMKEKGDIPEGYSVSREKKERFSLILESASTNQTSMYLCASTAVQVSHSGEQYFGPGTRLTVT.

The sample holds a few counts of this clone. The CDR3 loop is CASSLASGRGLGELFF. In DNA form, the CDR3 reads TGTGCCAGCAGCTTAGCGTCGGGCAGGGGGCTCGGGGAGCTGTTTTTT. The gene calls are TRBV7-6 and TRBJ2-2; 8 bases are shared with TRBD1. CDR3 size: 16 residues. V lost 0 bases and J lost 7; bases outside the gene matches: 7. Germline CDR1 reads SGHVS; CDR2 reads FNYEAQ.

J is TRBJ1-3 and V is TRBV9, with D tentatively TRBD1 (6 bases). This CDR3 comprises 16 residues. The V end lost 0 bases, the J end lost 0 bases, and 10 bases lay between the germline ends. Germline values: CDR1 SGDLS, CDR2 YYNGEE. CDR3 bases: TGTGCCAGCAGCGTAGAAGTAGGGGGCTCTGGAAACACCATATATTTT. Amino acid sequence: CASSVEVGGSGNTIYF.

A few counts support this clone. CDR3 in DNA: TGCGCCAGCAGCTCTACGAGACAGGGGGCCGGTGAGCAGTTCTTC. Translating it yields CASSSTRQGAGEQFF. The chain uses TRBV5-1 and TRBJ2-1; 10 nucleotides match TRBD1. Trimming at V came to 3 bases and at J to 9 bases, leaving 9 bases not matched to a gene. Germline loops: CDR1 SGHRS, CDR2 YFSETQ. CDR3 length: 15 amino acids.

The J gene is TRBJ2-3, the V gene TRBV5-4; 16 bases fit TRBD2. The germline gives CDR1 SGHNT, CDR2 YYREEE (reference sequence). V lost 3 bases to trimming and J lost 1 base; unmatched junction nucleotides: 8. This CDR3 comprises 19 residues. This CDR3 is CASSSGLAGGSPGTDTQYF. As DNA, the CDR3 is TGTGCCAGCAGCTCGGGACTAGCGGGGGGGTCGCCTGGCACAGATACGCAGTATTTT.

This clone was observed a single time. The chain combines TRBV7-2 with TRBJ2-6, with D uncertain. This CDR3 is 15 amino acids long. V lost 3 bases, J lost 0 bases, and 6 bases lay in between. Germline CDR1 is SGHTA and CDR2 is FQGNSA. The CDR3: CASSFAASGANVLTF. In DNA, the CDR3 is TGTGCCAGCAGCTTTGCGGCCTCTGGGGCCAACGTCCTGACTTTC. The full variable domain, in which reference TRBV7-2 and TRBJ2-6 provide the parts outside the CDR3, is GAGVSQSPSNKVTEKGKDVELRCDPISGHTALYWYRQSLGQGLEFLIYFQGNSAPDKSGLPSDRFSAERTGGSVSTLTIQRTQQEDSAVYLCASSFAASGANVLTFGAGSRLTVL.

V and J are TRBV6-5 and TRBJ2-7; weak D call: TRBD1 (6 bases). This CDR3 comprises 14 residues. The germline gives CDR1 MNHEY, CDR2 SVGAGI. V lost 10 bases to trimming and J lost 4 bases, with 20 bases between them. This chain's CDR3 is CAIRQDGSRYEQYF. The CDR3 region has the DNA TGTGCCATCAGACAGGATGGCTCGCGTTACGAGCAGTACTTC.

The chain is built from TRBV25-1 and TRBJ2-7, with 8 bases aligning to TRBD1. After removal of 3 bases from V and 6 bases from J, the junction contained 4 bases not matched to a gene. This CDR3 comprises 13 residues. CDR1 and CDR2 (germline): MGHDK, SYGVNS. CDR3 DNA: TGTGCCAGCAGTGACAGGGGGCGCGGCGAGCAGTACTTC. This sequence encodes CASSDRGRGEQYF.